The clone carrying this TCR beta chain was seen repeatedly, ten times or more. This sample is drawn from a study of human T cells and chemical hapten exposure. Study background: The study lasted 20 to 25 weeks, and patients were dosed weekly with diphenylcyclopropenone on the scalp throughout.

Unique molecular identifiers were attached to individual cDNA molecules within the library. TCRdb called the RACE reads again in MiXCR, with one record for every CDR3 protein. The repertoire holds over 65,000 distinct CDR3 sequences, with 11% as singletons. As for time point: patch test 3, about 24 weeks after DPC sensitization. Treatment indicated: therapeutic diphenylcyclopropenone sensitization with weekly scalp DPC. This receptor was taken from a woman aged 50 to 60 with alopecia areata. Some clones in this sample may be carry-over from other donors' samples. This specimen was whole blood, taken in connection with sensitization to the hapten diphenylcyclopropenone (DPC).

The CDR3 nucleotides are TGTGCCAGCAGTGCGGACAGGGCGAGCTCCTACAATGAGCAGTTCTTC. Amino acids: CASSADRASSYNEQFF. The rearrangement joins TRBV27 to TRBJ2-1; TRBD1 aligns across 8 bases. This CDR3 region has 16 residues. Trimming removed 5 bases from V and 0 bases from J; junction bases left unmatched: 6. The germline gives CDR1 MNHEY, CDR2 SMNVEV (reference sequence).